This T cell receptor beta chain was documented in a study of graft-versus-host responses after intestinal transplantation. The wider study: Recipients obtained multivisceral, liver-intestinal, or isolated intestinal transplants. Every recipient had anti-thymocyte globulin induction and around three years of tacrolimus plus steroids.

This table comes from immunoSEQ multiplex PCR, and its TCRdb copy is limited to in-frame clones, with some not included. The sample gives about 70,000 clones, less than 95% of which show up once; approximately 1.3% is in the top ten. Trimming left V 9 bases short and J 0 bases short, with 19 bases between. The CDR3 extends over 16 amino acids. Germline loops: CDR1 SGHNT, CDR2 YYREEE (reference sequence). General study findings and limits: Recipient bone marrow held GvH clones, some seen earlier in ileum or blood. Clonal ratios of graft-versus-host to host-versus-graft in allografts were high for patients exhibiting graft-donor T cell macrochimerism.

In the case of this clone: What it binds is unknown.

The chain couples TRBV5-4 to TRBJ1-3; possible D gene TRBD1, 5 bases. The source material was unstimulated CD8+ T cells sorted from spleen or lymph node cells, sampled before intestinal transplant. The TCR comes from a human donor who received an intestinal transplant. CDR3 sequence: CATRPQGISSGNTIYF. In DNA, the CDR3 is TGTGCCACCAGGCCGCAGGGAATTTCCTCTGGAAACACCATATATTTT.